The TCR beta chain described here comes from a study of tumor-infiltrating lymphocytes in primary liver carcinoma. V shed 8 bases and J shed 0 bases, with 19 bases lying between them. The germline gives CDR1 MNHEY, CDR2 SVGEGT. The CDR3 is 16 amino acids. In addition to blood RNA drawn from unsorted whole blood, germline DNA was extracted. Note on this clonotype: A much larger clone is a single base away; this may be a read error.

From roughly 0.5 ug total RNA, TCR beta cDNA was generated with a primer in the constant region. Slightly modified ARM-PCR with three nested multiplex PCR rounds yielded TCR beta libraries. Amplification in the first two PCR rounds was performed using TRBV1-TRBV30 forward primers and a C-beta reverse primer for approximately 10 cycles each. MiXCR was run by TCRdb on the multiplex PCR reads, yielding one entry per CDR3 protein. The top ten hold roughly 8.9% of the sample, which has about 310,000 distinct CDR3 sequences, 50% to 70% seen once. V and J are TRBV6-2 or TRBV6-3 and TRBJ1-1; D possibly corresponds to TRBD1 (5 bases). The source is a man between 35 and 55 years old with primary liver carcinoma and hepatitis B virus infection. The material sequenced was peripheral blood. The CDR3 nucleotides are TGTGCCAGCTGTGAGGGCGGGGCGCTGATGAACACTGAAGCTTTCTTT. Protein: CASCEGGALMNTEAFF.